This entry lists 30 T cell receptor beta chains sequenced from one sample in a study of T cell clonotyping in hematopoietic cell transplantation. Some clones are missing from TCRdb's copy, which holds only in-frame ones; the method was immunoSEQ multiplex PCR. There are 8,000 to 10,000 clones in the sample; approximately 93% occur only once, and around 6% lies in the top ten. This specimen was PBMCs, taken 100 days after allogeneic stem cell transplant. The source of these receptors is a male patient aged 50 to 60 who had an allogeneic stem cell transplant from a related donor, so T cells may come from the graft donor. Some clones in this sample may be carry-over from other donors' samples.

This clone showed up just a few times. The V gene is TRBV7-2, the J gene TRBJ2-7; 9 bases are shared with TRBD2. Germline V gene lookup returns CDR1 SGHTA and CDR2 FQGNSA. The V segment lost 4 bases and the J segment 2 bases; nucleotides outside the gene matches: 6. The CDR3 consists of 15 residues. CDR3 nucleotide sequence: TGTGCCAGCAGCTCCCGCCGGACTAGCGCCTACGAGCAGTACTTC. Protein product: CASSSRRTSAYEQYF.

This clone was counted once. J is TRBJ2-3 and V is TRBV5-1, with D uncertain. This CDR3 has 15 residues. Germline CDR1 SGHRS, CDR2 YFSETQ. V was pared by 1 base and J by 0 bases, with 9 bases between. The CDR3 here is CASSLTQSSTDTQYF. CDR3 coding DNA: TGCGCCAGCAGCTTGACACAATCTAGCACAGATACGCAGTATTTT.

The chain couples TRBV30 to TRBJ1-1; D ambiguous. This CDR3 has 13 amino acids. Germline CDR1 GTSNPN, CDR2 SVGIG (reference sequence). Trimming shortened V by 7 bases and J by 0 bases, and 12 bases separated the two germline ends. The CDR3 DNA reads as TGTGCCTCCTCGAACGGGATGAACACTGAAGCTTTCTTT. Protein product: CASSNGMNTEAFF.

This sequence joins TRBV7-9 and TRBJ1-3, with a weak D call TRBD1 (6 bases). The germline V gene encodes CDR1 SEHNR and CDR2 FQNEAQ (reference sequence). The CDR3 spans 14 residues. V was clipped by 3 bases and J by 1 base, with 7 bases between them. This CDR3 reads CASSFQGSGNTIYF. As DNA, the CDR3 is TGTGCCAGCAGCTTTCAGGGGTCTGGAAACACCATATATTTT.

The chain combines TRBV19 with TRBJ2-3, with D perhaps given as TRBD1 or TRBD2 (5 bases each). Germline V gene lookup returns CDR1 LNHDA and CDR2 SQIVND (reference sequence). This CDR3 has 14 residues. V shed 1 base and J shed 5 bases, with 10 bases lying between them. The CDR3 sequence is CASSIAGAIDTQYF. In DNA form, the CDR3 reads TGTGCCAGTAGTATAGCCGGGGCCATAGATACGCAGTATTTT.

V usage is TRBV7-3 and J usage is TRBJ1-1; possible D gene TRBD1, 6 bases. Germline V CDR1 and CDR2: SGHTA, FQGTGA. Trimming shortened V by 2 bases and J by 2 bases, and 9 bases separated the two germline ends. The CDR3 consists of 14 residues. The CDR3 sequence is CASSLLGANTEAFF. Written as DNA, the CDR3 is TGTGCCAGCAGCTTATTGGGGGCTAACACTGAAGCTTTCTTT.

This clone was recorded once. The chain has TRBV27 and TRBJ1-4, with 8 bases that match TRBD1. V was clipped by 3 bases and J by 5 bases; unmatched bases: 5. Germline assignment: CDR1 MNHEY and CDR2 SMNVEV (reference sequence). The CDR3 runs 15 residues. This chain's CDR3 is CASSLRDRPNEKLFF. In nucleotides, the CDR3 is TGTGCCAGCAGTTTGAGGGACAGGCCGAATGAAAAACTGTTTTTT.

The rearrangement links TRBV15 to TRBJ2-1, with a weak D call TRBD2 (6 bases). Per the germline V gene, CDR1 is LNHNV and CDR2 is YYDKDF (reference sequence). The V end was cut by 0 bases, the J end by 8 bases, with 20 bases between. The CDR3 has 17 residues. CDR3 in DNA: TGTGCCACCAGCAGAGATGATGGAGGGCTAGACGGGGATGAGCAGTTCTTC. This translates into CATSRDDGGLDGDEQFF.

The chain is built from TRBV12-5 and TRBJ1-1; D is uncertain. Germline V gives CDR1 LGHNT, CDR2 FRNRAP. There are 15 residues in the CDR3. Trimming left V 0 bases short and J 1 base short, with 9 bases between. DNA for the CDR3: TGTGCTAGTGGTTTGGTAAGACAATCGAACACTGAAGCTTTCTTT. Translation: CASGLVRQSNTEAFF.

The J gene is TRBJ2-3, the V gene TRBV5-4, with 9 nucleotides matching TRBD1. V dropped 7 bases and J dropped 4; count of bases not matched to a gene: 10. CDR1 SGHNT and CDR2 YYREEE come from the germline V gene (reference sequence). This CDR3 has 15 amino acids. The CDR3 loop is CASSAGQGNADTQYF. In nucleotides, the CDR3 is TGTGCCAGCTCGGCGGGACAGGGAAATGCAGATACGCAGTATTTT.

This clone has just one count. Sequence at one end of the junction differs from germline and may be a read error. The J gene is TRBJ1-2, the V gene TRBV29-1, with 9 bases that match TRBD1. The CDR3 loop spans 13 amino acids. Germline CDR1 SQVTM, CDR2 ANQGSEA. This chain's CDR3 is CSVEGQGRDGYTF. The CDR3 nucleotides read TGCAGCGTAGAAGGACAGGGGCGGGATGGCTACACCTTC.

This clone was observed a single time. The genes are TRBV7-2 and TRBJ2-7; D is ambiguous. The V end was cut by 5 bases, the J end by 1 base, with 9 bases between. There are 13 residues in the CDR3. Germline CDR1 SGHTA, CDR2 FQGNSA. The CDR3 nucleotides are TGTGCCAGCAGCCCCGGAGTTTCCTACGAGCAGTACTTC. The encoded protein is CASSPGVSYEQYF.

The chain is built from TRBV30 and TRBJ1-2; D unclear. CDR3 size: 13 residues. In germline, CDR1 is GTSNPN, CDR2 SVGIG (reference sequence). Trimming removed 1 base from V and 7 bases from J, with 13 bases in between. CDR3 residues: CAWSEGTDLGYTF. The CDR3 DNA reads TGTGCCTGGAGTGAGGGTACTGATCTTGGCTACACCTTC.

The chain employs TRBV27 and TRBJ2-7; no reliable D call. Trimming took 3 bases from V and 3 from J, leaving 12 bases between them. The length of the CDR3 is 14 residues. Germline V CDR1 and CDR2: MNHEY, SMNVEV (reference sequence). The CDR3 region is CASSFVARIYEQYF. In DNA form, the CDR3 reads TGTGCCAGCAGTTTCGTGGCCAGAATCTACGAGCAGTACTTC.

The chain joins TRBV5-1 to TRBJ1-2; TRBD1 is a possible D gene (5 bases). The V end lost 5 bases, the J end lost 8 bases, and 16 bases lay between the germline ends. The germline V gene encodes CDR1 SGHRS and CDR2 YFSETQ. This CDR3 comprises 13 residues. The CDR3 loop is CASRMGGSDGYTF. CDR3 DNA sequence: TGCGCCAGCAGGATGGGGGGGTCGGACGGCTACACCTTC.

The V gene is TRBV2, the J gene TRBJ1-4, with a possible D match to TRBD1 (5 bases). V lost 7 bases and J 8 bases, leaving 17 bases between the germline ends. The CDR3 covers 14 residues. The germline CDR1 and CDR2 sequences are SNHLY and FYNNEI. In DNA form, the CDR3 reads TGTGCCAGCACCGAGGGCAATACAGGAGAAAAACTGTTTTTT. Its translation: CASTEGNTGEKLFF. The variable domain in full, completed from reference TRBV2 and TRBJ1-4, reads EPEVTQTPSHQVTQMGQEVILRCVPISNHLYFYWYRQILGQKVEFLVSFYNNEISEKSEIFDDQFSVERPDGSNFTLKIRSTKLEDSAMYFCASTEGNTGEKLFFGSGTQLSVL.

The chain carries TRBV6-1 and TRBJ2-7, with D uncertain. Trimming cost V 2 bases and J 0 bases, with 8 bases left between them. CDR3 length: 14 residues. Germline values: CDR1 MNHNS, CDR2 SASEGT. CDR3 DNA sequence: TGTGCCAGCAGTGAAAAATACACCTCCTACGAGCAGTACTTC. Translating gives CASSEKYTSYEQYF.

The chain combines TRBV28 with TRBJ1-2; D remains unclear. From germline, CDR1 is MDHEN and CDR2 SYDVKM. Trimming pared 7 bases from V and 7 bases from J, leaving 16 bases between. This CDR3 has 13 amino acids. The CDR3 DNA follows: TGTGCCAGCAACCCCCCCCTTTCCTCTGGCTACACCTTC. This sequence encodes CASNPPLSSGYTF.

The chain couples TRBV29-1 to TRBJ2-7; D may be TRBD1 (5 bases). The V gene's germline CDR1 is SQVTM and CDR2 ANQGSEA. V lost 3 bases to trimming and J lost 6 bases, with 15 bases between them. This CDR3 comprises 13 residues. The CDR3 nucleotides are TGCAGCGTTGAGGGCAGGGCACCGACCGAGCAGTACTTC. It yields the protein CSVEGRAPTEQYF.

J is TRBJ2-1 and V is TRBV5-1; D is unresolved. The CDR3 covers 13 residues. V was shortened by 0 bases and J by 0 bases, with 1 base between the two germline ends. The V gene's germline CDR1 is SGHRS and CDR2 YFSETQ. CDR3 sequence reads: CASSLDSYNEQFF. The DNA for the CDR3 is TGCGCCAGCAGCTTGGACTCCTACAATGAGCAGTTCTTC.

The CDR3 region has the DNA TGCAGCGCTCGGACTATTTGGGGATCTGAGCAGTTCTTC. Translation gives CSARTIWGSEQFF. The genes are TRBV29-1 and TRBJ2-1, with D possibly TRBD2 on 6 matching bases. V shed 7 bases and J shed 9 bases, with 19 bases lying between them. The length of the CDR3 is 13 residues. Germline V gene sequence: CDR1 SQVTM, CDR2 ANQGSEA.

The chain has TRBV30 and TRBJ2-3; TRBD2 agrees at 10 bases. The ends lost 2 bases at V and 1 base at J; junction bases unmatched: 0. Germline-derived CDR1 and CDR2 are GTSNPN and SVGIG (reference sequence). CDR3 length: 14 amino acids. CDR3 coding DNA: TGTGCCTGGAGTACTAGCGGGGGCACAGATACGCAGTATTTT. Its protein is CAWSTSGGTDTQYF. Together with reference TRBV30 and TRBJ2-3, the CDR3 gives the full variable domain: SQTIHQWPATLVQPVGSPLSLECTVEGTSNPNLYWYRQAAGRGLQLLFYSVGIGQISSEVPQNLSASRPQDRQFILSSKKLLLSDSGFYLCAWSTSGGTDTQYFGPGTRLTVL.

The CDR3, as DNA: TGTGCCAGCACCTCCTTCAACTCGGACAGGGTCGTCGAGCAGTACTTC. Translation: CASTSFNSDRVVEQYF. This chain joins TRBV28 and TRBJ2-5, with 8 bases that match TRBD1. The assigned J gene may be wrong: the sequence end matches TRBJ2-7 better. This CDR3 is built from 16 residues. Germline V gives CDR1 MDHEN, CDR2 SYDVKM.

This sequence joins TRBV5-1 and TRBJ2-7; D might be TRBD2 (5 bases). Germline V CDR1 and CDR2: SGHRS, YFSETQ. The length of the CDR3 is 13 residues. V was trimmed by 5 bases and J by 5 bases, leaving 14 bases between them. CDR3 sequence reads: CASSLWETDEQYF. CDR3 DNA: TGCGCCAGCAGTTTGTGGGAGACGGACGAGCAGTACTTC.

This rearrangement joins TRBV7-2 to TRBJ2-2; 12 positions match TRBD2. Germline values: CDR1 SGHTA, CDR2 FQGNSA. The CDR3 is made up of 19 amino acids. V trimming: 7 bases; J trimming: 1 base; junction bases outside the gene matches: 13. CDR3 coding DNA: TGTGCCAGCAACCCTCAGACTAGCGGGAGTGCAAGGAACACCGGGGAGCTGTTTTTT. Its protein product is CASNPQTSGSARNTGELFF.

The genes are TRBV5-1 and TRBJ1-4, with 8 bases aligning to TRBD1. The CDR3 has 16 amino acids. V gave up 4 bases and J gave up 7 bases; unmatched junction bases: 12. Germline V gives CDR1 SGHRS, CDR2 YFSETQ. CDR3 sequence reads: CASSMIPGQEGEKLFF. In DNA, the CDR3 is TGCGCCAGCAGCATGATCCCGGGACAGGAAGGTGAAAAACTGTTTTTT. Using reference TRBV5-1 and TRBJ1-4 for the parts outside the CDR3, the full variable domain is KAGVTQTPRYLIKTRGQQVTLSCSPISGHRSVSWYQQTPGQGLQFLFEYFSETQRNKGNFPGRFSGRQFSNSRSEMNVSTLELGDSALYLCASSMIPGQEGEKLFFGSGTQLSVL.

The chain has TRBV4-1 and TRBJ2-7; TRBD2 agrees at 7 bases. Germline CDR1 MGHRA, CDR2 YSYEKL. The CDR3 loop spans 19 amino acids. Trimming removed 2 bases from V and 4 bases from J; junction bases left unmatched: 20. The CDR3 loop reads CASSQLQPLRAGSRYEQYF. CDR3 sequence (DNA): TGCGCCAGCAGCCAACTGCAACCTTTAAGAGCGGGGTCACGGTACGAGCAGTACTTC.

The chain recombines TRBV6-6 with TRBJ2-7; 12 bases line up with TRBD1. Looked up from germline, CDR1 is MNHNY and CDR2 is SVGAGI (reference sequence). The CDR3 totals 13 residues. The trim removed 8 bases at V and 6 bases at J, leaving 5 bases unmatched. CDR3 protein: CASAGTGGGEQYF. Written as DNA, the CDR3 is TGTGCCAGCGCCGGGACAGGGGGCGGCGAGCAGTACTTC.

The DNA for the CDR3 is TGTGCCAGCAGTTCGACTGAGCGGGGGGTAGATACGCAGTATTTT. This codes for CASSSTERGVDTQYF. The chain employs TRBV6-5 and TRBJ2-3, with 9 bases matching TRBD2. The trim removed 4 bases at V and 5 bases at J, leaving 7 bases unmatched. The CDR3 spans 15 residues. CDR1 is MNHEY, CDR2 SVGAGI, per germline.

There are a few counts of this clone. This sequence joins TRBV29-1 and TRBJ2-7; 8 bases map to TRBD2. Losses at the gene ends were 7 bases for V and 7 bases for J; bases not matched to a gene: 12. This CDR3 is built from 13 residues. CDR1 and CDR2 from the germline V gene are SQVTM and ANQGSEA. The CDR3 coding sequence is TGCAGCGACCAGCGGGGGCCGAGGAAAGAGCAGTACTTC. Translated: CSDQRGPRKEQYF.